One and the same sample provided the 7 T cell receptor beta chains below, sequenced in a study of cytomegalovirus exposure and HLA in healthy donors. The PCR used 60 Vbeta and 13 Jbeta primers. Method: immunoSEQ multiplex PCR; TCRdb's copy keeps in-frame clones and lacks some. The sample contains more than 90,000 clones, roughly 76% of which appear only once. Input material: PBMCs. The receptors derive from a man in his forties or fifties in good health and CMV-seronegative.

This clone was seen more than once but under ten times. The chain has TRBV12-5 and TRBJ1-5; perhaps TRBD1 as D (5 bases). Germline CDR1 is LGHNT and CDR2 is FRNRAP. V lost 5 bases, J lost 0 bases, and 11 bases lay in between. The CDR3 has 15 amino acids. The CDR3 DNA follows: TGTGCTAGTGGTGCGGGACCGCCTAGCAATCAGCCCCAGCATTTT. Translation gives CASGAGPPSNQPQHF.

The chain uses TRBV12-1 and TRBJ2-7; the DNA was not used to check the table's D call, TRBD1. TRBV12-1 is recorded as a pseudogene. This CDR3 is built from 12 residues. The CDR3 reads CASSPRVVARSV. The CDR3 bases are TGTGCCAGCAGCCCCAGGGTGGTAGCCCGCTCCGTC.

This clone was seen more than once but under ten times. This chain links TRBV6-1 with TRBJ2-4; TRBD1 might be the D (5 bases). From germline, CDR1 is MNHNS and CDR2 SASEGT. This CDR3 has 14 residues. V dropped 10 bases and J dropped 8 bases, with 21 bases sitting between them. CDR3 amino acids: CANSDTASGHIQYF. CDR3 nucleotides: TGTGCCAACTCGGACACCGCAAGTGGTCACATTCAGTACTTC.

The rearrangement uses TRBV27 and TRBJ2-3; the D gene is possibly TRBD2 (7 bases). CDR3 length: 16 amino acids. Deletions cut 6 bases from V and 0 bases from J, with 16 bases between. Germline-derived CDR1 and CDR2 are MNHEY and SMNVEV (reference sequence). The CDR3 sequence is CASSRGAGASTDTQYF. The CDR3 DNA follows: TGTGCCAGCAGCCGGGGGGCAGGGGCTAGCACAGATACGCAGTATTTT.

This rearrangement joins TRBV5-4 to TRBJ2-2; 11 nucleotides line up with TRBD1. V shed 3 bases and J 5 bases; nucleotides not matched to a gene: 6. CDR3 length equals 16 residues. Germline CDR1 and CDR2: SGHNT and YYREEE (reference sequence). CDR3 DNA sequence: TGTGCCAGCAGCTATCGGACAGGGGGCCTAACCGGGGAGCTGTTTTTT. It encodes CASSYRTGGLTGELFF.

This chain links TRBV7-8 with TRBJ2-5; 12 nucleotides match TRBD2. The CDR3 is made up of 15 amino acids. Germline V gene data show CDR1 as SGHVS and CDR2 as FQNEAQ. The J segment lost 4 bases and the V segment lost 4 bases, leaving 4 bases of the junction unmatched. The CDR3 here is CASSSSGGAGETQYF. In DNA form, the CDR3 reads TGTGCCAGCAGCTCTAGCGGGGGGGCAGGAGAGACCCAGTACTTC.

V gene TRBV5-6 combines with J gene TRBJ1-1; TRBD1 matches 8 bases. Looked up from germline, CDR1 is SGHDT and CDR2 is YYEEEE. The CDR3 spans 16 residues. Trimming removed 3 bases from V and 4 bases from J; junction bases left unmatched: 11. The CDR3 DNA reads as TGTGCCAGCAGCTATTTCCCACTAACAGGGGGCACTGAAGCTTTCTTT. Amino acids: CASSYFPLTGGTEAFF.